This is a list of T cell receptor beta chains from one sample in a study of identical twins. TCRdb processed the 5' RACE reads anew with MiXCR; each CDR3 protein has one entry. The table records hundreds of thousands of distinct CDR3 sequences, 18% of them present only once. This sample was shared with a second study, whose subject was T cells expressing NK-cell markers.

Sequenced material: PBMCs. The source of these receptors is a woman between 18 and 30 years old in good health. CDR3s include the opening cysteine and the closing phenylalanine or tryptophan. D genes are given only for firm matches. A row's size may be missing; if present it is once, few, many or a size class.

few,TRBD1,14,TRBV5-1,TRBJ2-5,CASSHGQGQETQYF,TGCGCCAGCAGCCACGGACAGGGCCAAGAGACCCAGTACTTC
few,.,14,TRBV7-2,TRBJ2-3,CASSNWGVADTQYF,TGTGCCAGCAGCAACTGGGGAGTCGCAGATACGCAGTATTTT
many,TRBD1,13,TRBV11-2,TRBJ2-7,CASSWDRAYEQYF,TGTGCCAGCAGCTGGGACAGGGCCTACGAGCAGTACTTC
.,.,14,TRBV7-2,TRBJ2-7,CASSKEPLDYEQYF,TGTGCCAGCAGCAAAGAACCTCTCGACTACGAGCAGTACTTC
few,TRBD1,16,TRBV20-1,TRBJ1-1,CSAREWGQGPNTEAFF,TGCAGTGCTAGAGAGTGGGGACAGGGACCGAACACTGAAGCTTTCTTT
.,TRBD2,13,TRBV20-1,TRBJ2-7,CSARGSGSYEQYF,TGCAGTGCTAGGGGTAGCGGGAGTTACGAGCAGTACTTC
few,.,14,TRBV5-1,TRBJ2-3,CASNRDFHTDTQYF,TGCGCCAGCAACCGGGACTTTCACACAGATACGCAGTATTTT
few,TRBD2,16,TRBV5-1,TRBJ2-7,CASSVTSGRGGYEQYF,TGCGCCAGCAGCGTGACTAGCGGGAGGGGAGGCTACGAGCAGTACTTC
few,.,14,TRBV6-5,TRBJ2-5,CASSYSMGQETQYF,TGTGCCAGCAGTTACTCGATGGGCCAAGAGACCCAGTACTTC
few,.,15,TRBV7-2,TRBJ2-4,CASSPYAGPKNIQYF,TGTGCCAGCAGCCCATATGCAGGGCCCAAAAACATTCAGTACTTC
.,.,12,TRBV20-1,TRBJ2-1,CSARDLYDEQFF,TGCAGTGCTAGAGATCTTTACGATGAGCAGTTCTTC
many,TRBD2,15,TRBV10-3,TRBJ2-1,CAISEGVAGAMEQFF,TGTGCCATCAGTGAGGGGGTAGCGGGAGCTATGGAGCAGTTCTTC
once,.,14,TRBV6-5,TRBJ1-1,CASSYSKFNTEAFF,TGTGCCAGCAGTTACTCGAAGTTCAACACTGAAGCTTTCTTT
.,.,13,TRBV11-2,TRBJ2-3,CASSPWTADTQYF,TGTGCCAGCAGCCCCTGGACCGCAGATACGCAGTATTTT
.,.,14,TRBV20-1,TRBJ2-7,CSATRPGSNGEQYF,TGCAGTGCTACTCGCCCGGGGTCAAATGGCGAGCAGTACTTC
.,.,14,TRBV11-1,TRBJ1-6,CASSKEGRGSPLHF,TGTGCCAGCAGCAAAGAGGGGCGGGGTTCACCCCTCCACTTT
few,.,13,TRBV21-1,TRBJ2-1,CATLAGRYNEQFF,TGTGCCACCCTAGCGGGACGGTACAATGAGCAGTTCTTC
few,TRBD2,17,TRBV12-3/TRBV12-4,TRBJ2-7,CASSRETSGDPSYEQYF,TGTGCCAGCAGTAGGGAGACTAGCGGAGATCCTTCCTACGAGCAGTACTTC
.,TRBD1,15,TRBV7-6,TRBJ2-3,CASSFSPDRSDTQYF,TGTGCCAGCAGCTTCTCCCCGGACAGGTCGGATACGCAGTATTTT
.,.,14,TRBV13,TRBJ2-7,CASSLGAPTGEQYF,TGTGCCAGCAGCTTAGGGGCTCCAACGGGAGAGCAGTACTTC
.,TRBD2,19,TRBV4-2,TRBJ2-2,CASSQQRLAGGRGTGELFF,TGTGCCAGCAGCCAGCAACGACTAGCGGGGGGCCGCGGCACCGGGGAGCTGTTTTTT
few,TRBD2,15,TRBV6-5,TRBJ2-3,CASGYSAGGPDTQYF,TGTGCCAGCGGGTACTCAGCGGGGGGCCCGGATACGCAGTATTTT
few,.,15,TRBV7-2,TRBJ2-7,CASSLRAGPTPEQYF,TGTGCCAGCAGCTTGAGGGCAGGGCCTACCCCCGAGCAGTACTTC
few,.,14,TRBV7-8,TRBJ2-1,CASSRSNLRNEQFF,TGTGCCAGCAGTAGGTCGAACCTGAGGAATGAGCAGTTCTTC
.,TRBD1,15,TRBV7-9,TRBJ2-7,CASSSRDRGVHEQYF,TGTGCCAGCAGCAGCCGGGACAGGGGCGTCCACGAGCAGTACTTC
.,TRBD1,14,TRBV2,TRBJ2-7,CASRAGTVTYEQYF,TGTGCCAGCAGGGCCGGGACAGTAACCTACGAGCAGTACTTC
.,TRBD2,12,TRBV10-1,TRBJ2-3,CASSDSGTAQYF,TGCGCCAGCAGTGATAGCGGGACGGCGCAGTATTTT
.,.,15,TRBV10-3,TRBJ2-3,CAINDEVPHTDTQYF,TGTGCCATCAACGACGAAGTCCCCCACACAGATACGCAGTATTTT
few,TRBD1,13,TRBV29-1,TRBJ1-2,CSVDRQGTYGYTF,TGCAGCGTTGACAGACAGGGGACCTATGGCTACACCTTC
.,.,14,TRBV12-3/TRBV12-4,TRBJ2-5,CASTRIGPQETQYF,TGTGCCAGCACCCGAATTGGGCCTCAAGAGACCCAGTACTTC
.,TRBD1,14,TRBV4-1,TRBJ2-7,CASSQGGQGGEQYF,TGCGCCAGCAGCCAAGGCGGACAGGGAGGCGAGCAGTACTTC
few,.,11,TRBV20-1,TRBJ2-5,CSAGLAKTQYF,TGCAGTGCTGGGTTAGCGAAGACCCAGTACTTC
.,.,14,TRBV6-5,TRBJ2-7,CASSYRDARYEQYF,TGTGCCAGCAGTTACCGGGACGCGCGCTACGAGCAGTACTTC
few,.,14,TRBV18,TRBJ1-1,CASSPNWENTEAFF,TGTGCCAGCTCACCGAATTGGGAAAACACTGAAGCTTTCTTT
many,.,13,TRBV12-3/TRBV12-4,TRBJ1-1,CASSFRGGNEAFF,TGTGCCAGCAGTTTTCGCGGAGGGAACGAAGCTTTCTTT
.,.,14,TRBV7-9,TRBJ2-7,CASSLSDTSYEQYF,TGTGCCAGCAGCTTAAGTGACACCTCCTACGAGCAGTACTTC
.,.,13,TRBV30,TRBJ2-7,CAWSVSRVYEQYF,TGTGCCTGGAGTGTAAGTCGAGTCTACGAGCAGTACTTC
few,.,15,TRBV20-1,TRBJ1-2,CSARTGGAFNYGYTF,TGCAGTGCTAGGACGGGGGGCGCGTTTAACTATGGCTACACCTTC
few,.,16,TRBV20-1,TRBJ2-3,CSAMPGLQGNGHTQYF,TGCAGTGCTATGCCGGGACTCCAAGGAAACGGCCATACGCAGTATTTT
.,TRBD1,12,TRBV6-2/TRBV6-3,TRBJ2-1,CASSYSTGQPIF,TGTGCCAGCAGTTACTCAACGGGACAGCCCATCTTC
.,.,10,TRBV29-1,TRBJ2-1,CSVQYNEQFF,TGCAGCGTTCAGTACAATGAGCAGTTCTTC
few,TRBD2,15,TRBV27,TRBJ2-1,CASSFREEAYNEQFF,TGTGCCAGCAGTTTTCGGGAGGAAGCCTACAATGAGCAGTTCTTC
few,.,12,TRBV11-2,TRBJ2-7,CASSPNRVEQYF,TGTGCCAGCAGCCCAAACAGGGTCGAGCAGTACTTC